These 24 T cell receptor beta chains were sequenced from one sample in a study of response to subunit inactivated influenza vaccine. TCRdb recomputed calls from the RT-PCR reads with MiXCR, one row per CDR3 protein. The table includes 630,000 or so distinct CDR3 sequences, approximately 14% detected once. The specimen comprised PBMCs from blood, sampled less than 13 days after vaccination. These receptor sequences come from a man aged 50 or older who received an inactivated influenza vaccine.

This clonotype was seen ten or more times. The CDR3 is CASSKFFAREQYF. The CDR3 DNA follows: TGTGCCAGCAGCAAGTTTTTCGCCCGAGAGCAGTACTTC. V gene TRBV21-1 combines with J gene TRBJ2-7; the D call of TRBD1 is as the table states it, not checked on the DNA. TRBV21-1 is reported as a pseudogene. This CDR3 comprises 13 residues.

V gene TRBV29-1 combines with J gene TRBJ1-1; maybe TRBD1 (5 bases). V shed 7 bases and J shed 6 bases, with 15 bases lying between them. The CDR3 loop spans 12 amino acids. Germline CDR1 and CDR2: SQVTM and ANQGSEA. The CDR3 loop is CSAGTLDAEAFF. The CDR3 region has the DNA TGCAGCGCAGGGACCCTCGACGCTGAAGCTTTCTTT.

The rearrangement uses TRBV11-2 and TRBJ2-5; possibly TRBD2 for D (6 bases). Germline CDR1 SGHAT, CDR2 FQNNGV. V lost 1 base and J lost 1, with 13 bases in between. The CDR3 length is 16 residues. The CDR3 DNA follows: TGTGCCAGCAGCTTAGTTAAAGGAGGGACCCAAGAGACCCAGTACTTC. Amino acids: CASSLVKGGTQETQYF.

The CDR3 region is CASSLSGAMNTEAFF. The DNA of the CDR3 is TGCGCCAGCAGCTTGTCGGGGGCCATGAACACTGAAGCTTTCTTT. The chain couples TRBV5-1 to TRBJ1-1; perhaps TRBD1 as D (6 bases). Germline V CDR1 and CDR2: SGHRS, YFSETQ. This CDR3 is 15 amino acids long. V lost 1 base, J lost 0 bases, and 10 bases lay in between.

The chain carries TRBV29-1 and TRBJ1-2; no firm D call. The germline V gene encodes CDR1 SQVTM and CDR2 ANQGSEA. With 4 bases removed from V and 1 base from J, the gap between germline ends came to 7 bases. The CDR3 is 12 residues long. The CDR3: CSVGPDNYGYTF. CDR3 coding DNA: TGCAGCGTTGGGCCTGATAACTATGGCTACACCTTC.

This clonotype was picked up a small number of times. V and J are TRBV28 and TRBJ1-1; tentative D call: TRBD1 (6 bases). The germline gives CDR1 MDHEN, CDR2 SYDVKM. This CDR3 contains 14 residues. V was clipped by 3 bases and J by 3 bases, with 11 bases between them. CDR3: CASSFRGAHTEAFF. DNA for the CDR3: TGTGCCAGCAGTTTCAGGGGAGCCCACACTGAAGCTTTCTTT. The entire variable domain, with the rest obtained from reference TRBV28 and TRBJ1-1, is as follows: DVKVTQSSRYLVKRTGEKVFLECVQDMDHENMFWYRQDPGLGLRLIYFSYDVKMKEKGDIPEGYSVSREKKERFSLILESASTNQTSMYLCASSFRGAHTEAFFGQGTRLTVV.

This clonotype turned up a few times. The CDR3 loop reads CSASGGLNSPLHF. In DNA form, the CDR3 reads TGCAGTGCAAGTGGAGGGCTTAATTCACCCCTCCACTTT. The V gene is TRBV20-1, the J gene TRBJ1-6; no clear D. V lost 6 bases, J lost 6 bases, and 12 bases lay in between. The CDR3 loop spans 13 amino acids. Germline CDR1 reads DFQATT; CDR2 reads SNEGSKA (reference sequence).

The chain uses TRBV3-1 and TRBJ2-2, with D unresolved. The V end lost 6 bases, the J end lost 0 bases, and 8 bases lay between the germline ends. The CDR3 consists of 14 residues. The germline V gene encodes CDR1 LGHDT and CDR2 YNNKEL (reference sequence). CDR3 residues: CASRTPTNTGELFF. CDR3 in DNA: TGTGCCAGCAGGACACCCACGAACACCGGGGAGCTGTTTTTT.

The rearrangement links TRBV4-3 to TRBJ1-4; no reliable D call. Trimming stripped 3 bases from V and 7 bases from J, with 9 bases between. The CDR3 sequence is 13 residues long. Germline loops: CDR1 LGHNA, CDR2 YSLEER. In nucleotides, the CDR3 is TGCGCCAGCAGCCAGGAGGCGGGTGAAAAACTGTTTTTT. Its translation is CASSQEAGEKLFF.

This clonotype was observed a handful of times. The rearrangement joins TRBV9 to TRBJ2-3; D possibly matches TRBD1 or TRBD2 (5 bases each). Germline V gives CDR1 SGDLS, CDR2 YYNGEE. The CDR3 loop spans 16 amino acids. V lost 3 bases and J lost 0, with 14 bases in between. The CDR3 region is CASSGTLRDSTDTQYF. The CDR3, as DNA: TGTGCCAGCAGCGGCACGTTACGGGACAGCACAGATACGCAGTATTTT.

The CDR3 sequence is CASSSRLQPRTGTEYNEQFF. Written as DNA, the CDR3 is TGTGCCAGCAGCTCAAGGTTGCAACCCCGAACCGGGACAGAGTACAATGAGCAGTTCTTC. The J gene is TRBJ2-1, the V gene TRBV7-3; 7 bases fit TRBD1. CDR1 is SGHTA and CDR2 is FQGTGA in the germline V gene. The CDR3 length is 20 residues. The trim removed 4 bases at V and 4 bases at J, leaving 22 bases unmatched.

This clonotype showed up just a few times. J is TRBJ2-3 and V is TRBV7-8; no clear D. With 1 base removed from V and 2 bases from J, the gap between germline ends came to 7 bases. Germline values: CDR1 SGHVS, CDR2 FQNEAQ. CDR3 length: 14 residues. This chain's CDR3 is CASSLEVPTDTQYF. DNA for the CDR3: TGTGCCAGCAGCTTAGAGGTCCCCACAGATACGCAGTATTTT.

The chain links TRBV28 to TRBJ2-7; 8 bases fit TRBD2. Germline CDR1 reads MDHEN; CDR2 reads SYDVKM. The J segment lost 2 bases and the V segment lost 6 bases, leaving 3 bases of the junction unmatched. CDR3 length: 13 residues. CDR3 region: CASRTGGAYEQYF. The CDR3 nucleotides are TGTGCCAGCAGAACCGGGGGGGCCTACGAGCAGTACTTC.

In its sample, this clonotype was seen many times. J is TRBJ2-3 and V is TRBV5-1; TRBD2 is a possible D gene (6 bases). The CDR3 is made up of 17 amino acids. The V gene's germline CDR1 is SGHRS and CDR2 YFSETQ. Trimming cost V 4 bases and J 6 bases, with 24 bases left between them. The DNA of the CDR3 is TGCGCCAGCAGCCCCTGGGACTCCGGAGGAGGTACGGATACGCAGTATTTT. Translated: CASSPWDSGGGTDTQYF. The full variable domain, completed using reference TRBV5-1 and TRBJ2-3, is KAGVTQTPRYLIKTRGQQVTLSCSPISGHRSVSWYQQTPGQGLQFLFEYFSETQRNKGNFPGRFSGRQFSNSRSEMNVSTLELGDSALYLCASSPWDSGGGTDTQYFGPGTRLTVL.

This clonotype was detected only a few times. V and J are TRBV7-8 and TRBJ2-2; D gene uncertain. The ends were cut back, 0 bases at V and 4 bases at J, with 6 bases in the middle. Germline V lookup: CDR1 SGHVS, CDR2 FQNEAQ. This CDR3 contains 14 residues. CDR3 region: CASSLARRTGELFF. For the CDR3, the DNA is TGTGCCAGCAGCTTAGCGAGGCGCACCGGGGAGCTGTTTTTT.

This chain links TRBV20-1 with TRBJ2-3, with D possibly being TRBD2 (5 bases). This CDR3 has 13 residues. Germline V lookup: CDR1 DFQATT, CDR2 SNEGSKA (reference sequence). V was clipped by 4 bases and J by 2 bases, with 10 bases between them. The DNA of the CDR3 is TGCAGTGCTAACGTACTAGTCACAGATACGCAGTATTTT. Amino acids: CSANVLVTDTQYF.

This clonotype was counted between two and nine times. V and J are TRBV20-1 and TRBJ2-2; D is undetermined. V was cut by 4 bases and J by 0 bases, with 12 bases left in between. CDR1 DFQATT and CDR2 SNEGSKA come from the germline V gene (reference sequence). CDR3 length: 15 amino acids. As DNA, the CDR3 is TGCAGTGCTACTCGGCCAACCGCGAACACCGGGGAGCTGTTTTTT. Its protein product is CSATRPTANTGELFF.

The chain has TRBV4-3 and TRBJ2-1, with D possibly being TRBD2 (7 bases). This CDR3 contains 16 residues. The germline V gene encodes CDR1 LGHNA and CDR2 YSLEER. V gave up 1 base and J gave up 2 bases, with 12 bases separating them. CDR3 sequence reads: CASSQGDGGPYNEQFF. The CDR3 coding sequence is TGCGCCAGCAGCCAAGGCGACGGGGGGCCCTACAATGAGCAGTTCTTC.

The sample holds many counts of this clonotype. The chain recombines TRBV29-1 with TRBJ2-3; 8 bases are a match to TRBD1. Germline V gene lookup returns CDR1 SQVTM and CDR2 ANQGSEA. J lost 4 bases, V lost 7 bases, and 4 bases had no gene match. The CDR3 totals 12 residues. The CDR3 DNA reads TGCAGCGCCGGACAGGGCTCAGATACGCAGTATTTT. It translates to CSAGQGSDTQYF.

This clonotype was counted a few times. The chain recombines TRBV29-1 with TRBJ2-3; 7 nucleotides agree with TRBD1. The junction had 7 bases not matched to a gene; V was cut back by 6 bases and J by 1 base. This CDR3 contains 14 residues. Germline V lookup: CDR1 SQVTM, CDR2 ANQGSEA. The CDR3 DNA is TGCAGCGTGACAGGGTTTGGCGGCACAGATACGCAGTATTTT. Residues: CSVTGFGGTDTQYF.

The chain couples TRBV20-1 to TRBJ2-3, with 11 bases lining up with TRBD2. The CDR3 is 16 residues long. Per germline, CDR1 DFQATT and CDR2 SNEGSKA (reference sequence). V shed 3 bases, J shed 2 bases, and the junction held 7 bases outside the gene matches. The CDR3 bases are TGCAGTGCTAGTCTACCGACTAGCGGGGTCACAGATACGCAGTATTTT. Translated, it gives CSASLPTSGVTDTQYF.

This clonotype was found a few times. This rearrangement joins TRBV9 to TRBJ2-1, with 10 bases identical to TRBD2. The CDR3 sequence is 16 residues long. The germline V gene encodes CDR1 SGDLS and CDR2 YYNGEE. The V segment lost 0 bases and the J segment 4 bases; nucleotides outside the gene matches: 4. The CDR3 sequence: CASSVVGTSAYNEQFF. In nucleotides, the CDR3 is TGTGCCAGCAGCGTAGTGGGGACTAGCGCTTACAATGAGCAGTTCTTC.

The chain links TRBV3-1 to TRBJ1-4; possible D gene TRBD1, 5 bases. Looked up from germline, CDR1 is LGHDT and CDR2 is YNNKEL (reference sequence). The CDR3 totals 15 residues. V was trimmed by 0 bases and J by 10 bases, leaving 15 bases between them. The CDR3 coding sequence is TGTGCCAGCAGCCAAGAAGGGGTGATGCCTAGAAAACTGTTTTTT. This sequence encodes CASSQEGVMPRKLFF.

This clonotype was seen a few times. CDR3 nucleotides: TGTGCCAGCAGTCAGACCCGGGAGCTGTTTTTT. Translating it yields CASSQTRELFF. The genes are TRBV6-2 or TRBV6-3 and TRBJ2-2; D is undetermined. This CDR3 is 11 amino acids long. From germline, CDR1 is MNHEY and CDR2 SVGEGT. V was cut by 5 bases and J by 9 bases, with 7 bases left in between.